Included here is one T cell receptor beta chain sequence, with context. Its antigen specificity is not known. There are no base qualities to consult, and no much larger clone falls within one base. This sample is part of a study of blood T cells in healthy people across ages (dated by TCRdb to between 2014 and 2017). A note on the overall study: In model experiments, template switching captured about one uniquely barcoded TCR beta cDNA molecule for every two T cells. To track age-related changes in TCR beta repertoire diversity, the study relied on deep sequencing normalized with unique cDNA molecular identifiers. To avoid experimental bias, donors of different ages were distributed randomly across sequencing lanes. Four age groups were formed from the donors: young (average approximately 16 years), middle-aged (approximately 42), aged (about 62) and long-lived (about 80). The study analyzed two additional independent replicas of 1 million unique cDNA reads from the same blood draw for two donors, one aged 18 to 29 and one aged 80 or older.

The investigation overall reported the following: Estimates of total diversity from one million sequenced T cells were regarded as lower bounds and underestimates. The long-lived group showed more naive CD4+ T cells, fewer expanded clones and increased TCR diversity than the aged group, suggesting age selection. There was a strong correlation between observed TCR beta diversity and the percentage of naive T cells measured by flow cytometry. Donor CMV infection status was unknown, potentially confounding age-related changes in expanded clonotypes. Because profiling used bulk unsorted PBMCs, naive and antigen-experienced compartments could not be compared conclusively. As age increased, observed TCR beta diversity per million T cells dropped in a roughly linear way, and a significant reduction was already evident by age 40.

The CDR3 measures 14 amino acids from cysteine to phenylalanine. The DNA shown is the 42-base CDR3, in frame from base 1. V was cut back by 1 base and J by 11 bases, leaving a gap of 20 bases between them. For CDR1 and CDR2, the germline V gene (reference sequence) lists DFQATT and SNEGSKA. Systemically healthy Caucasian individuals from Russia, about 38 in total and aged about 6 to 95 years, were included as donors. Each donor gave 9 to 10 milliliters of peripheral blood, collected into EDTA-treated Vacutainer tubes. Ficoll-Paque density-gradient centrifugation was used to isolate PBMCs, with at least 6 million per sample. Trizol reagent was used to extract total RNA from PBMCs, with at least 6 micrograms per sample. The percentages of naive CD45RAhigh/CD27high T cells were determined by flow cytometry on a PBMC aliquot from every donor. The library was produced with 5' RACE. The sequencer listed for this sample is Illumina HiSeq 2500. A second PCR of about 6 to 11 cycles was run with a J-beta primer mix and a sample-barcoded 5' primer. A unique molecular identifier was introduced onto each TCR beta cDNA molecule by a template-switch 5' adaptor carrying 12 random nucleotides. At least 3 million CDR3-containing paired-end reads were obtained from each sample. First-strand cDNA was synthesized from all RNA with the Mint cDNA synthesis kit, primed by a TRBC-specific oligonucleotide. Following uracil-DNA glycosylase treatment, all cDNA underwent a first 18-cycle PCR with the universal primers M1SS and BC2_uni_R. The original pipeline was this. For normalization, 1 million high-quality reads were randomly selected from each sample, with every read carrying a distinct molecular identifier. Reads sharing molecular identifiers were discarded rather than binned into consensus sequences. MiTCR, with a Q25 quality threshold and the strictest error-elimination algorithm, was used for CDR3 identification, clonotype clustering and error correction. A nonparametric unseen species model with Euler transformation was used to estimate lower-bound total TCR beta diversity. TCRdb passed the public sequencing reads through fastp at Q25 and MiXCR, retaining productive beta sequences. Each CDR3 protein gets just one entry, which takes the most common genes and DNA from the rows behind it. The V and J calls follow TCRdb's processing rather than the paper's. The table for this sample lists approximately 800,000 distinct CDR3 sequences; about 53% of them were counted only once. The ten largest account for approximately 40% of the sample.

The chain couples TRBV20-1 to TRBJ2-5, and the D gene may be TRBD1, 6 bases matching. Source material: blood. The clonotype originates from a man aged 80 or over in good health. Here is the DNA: TGCAGTGCTAGAGGCACCGTGGGACAACGGGTGCAGTACTTC. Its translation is CSARGTVGQRVQYF.